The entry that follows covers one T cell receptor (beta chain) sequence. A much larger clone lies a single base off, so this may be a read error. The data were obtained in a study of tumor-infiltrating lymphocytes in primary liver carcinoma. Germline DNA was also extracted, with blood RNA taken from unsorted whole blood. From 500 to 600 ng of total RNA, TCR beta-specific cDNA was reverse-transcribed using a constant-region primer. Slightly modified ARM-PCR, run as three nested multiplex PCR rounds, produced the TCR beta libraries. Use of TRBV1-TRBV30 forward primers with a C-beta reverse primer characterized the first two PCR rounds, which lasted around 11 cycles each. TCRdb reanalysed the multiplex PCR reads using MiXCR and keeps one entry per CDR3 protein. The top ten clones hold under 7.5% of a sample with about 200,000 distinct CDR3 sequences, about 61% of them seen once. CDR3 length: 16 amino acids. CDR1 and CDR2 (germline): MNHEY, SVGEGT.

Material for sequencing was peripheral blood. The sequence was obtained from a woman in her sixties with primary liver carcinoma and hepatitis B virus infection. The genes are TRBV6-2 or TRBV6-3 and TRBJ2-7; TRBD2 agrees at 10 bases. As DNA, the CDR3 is TGTACCAGCAGTTTTACAGCGGGAGGGCACTCCTACGAGCAGTACTTC. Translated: CTSSFTAGGHSYEQYF.